A selection of T cell receptor beta chains follows, all from one sample in a study of blood T cell repertoires in COVID-19. Libraries were prepared by immunoSEQ multiplex PCR; TCRdb keeps only in-frame clonotypes and omits some of them. Of 130,000 or so clones in the sample, 80% to 90% were seen once. The material sequenced was peripheral blood. The receptors shown here come from a woman aged 60-70 years with acute or convalescent COVID-19. Both conserved end residues are part of each CDR3. D genes are given only for firm matches. Only some rows state a clone size, as once, few, many or a class for expanded clones.

d_call j_call v_call clone_size cdr3_aa cdr3_nt
- TRBJ2-1 TRBV5-4 once CASSLRGGNEQFF TGTGCCAGCAGCTTGAGGGGGGGCAATGAGCAGTTCTTC
- TRBJ1-4 TRBV4-1 - CASSQGWSNEKLFF TGCGCCAGCAGCCAAGGCTGGAGTAATGAAAAACTGTTTTTT
- TRBJ1-1 TRBV12-3/TRBV12-4 - CASRSNTEAFF TGTGCCAGCAGATCTAACACTGAAGCTTTCTTT
TRBD1 TRBJ1-4 TRBV6-1 - CASSEMTGGDEKLFF TGTGCCAGCAGTGAGATGACAGGGGGCGATGAAAAACTGTTTTTT
- TRBJ1-5 TRBV3-1/TRBV3-2 - CASSQDLSWTSPQHF TGTGCCAGCAGCCAAGATCTTAGCTGGACTTCGCCCCAGCATTTT
TRBD1 TRBJ1-6 TRBV7-2 - CASSTGTGFLLHF TGTGCCAGCAGCACAGGGACAGGGTTCCTCCTCCACTTT
- TRBJ1-5 TRBV3-1/TRBV3-2 - CASSSRSKGDGNQPQHF TGTGCCAGCAGCTCCCGGTCCAAGGGAGACGGCAATCAGCCCCAGCATTTT
- TRBJ1-2 TRBV6-5 - CASILTIGTHEGYTF TGTGCCAGCATCCTTACGATAGGGACTCATGAAGGCTACACCTTC
- TRBJ1-1 TRBV7-9 few CASSLQGNTEAFF TGTGCCAGCAGCTTACAGGGAAACACTGAAGCTTTCTTT
- TRBJ1-5 TRBV6-5 - CASRRVSNQPQHF TGTGCCAGCAGGAGGGTTTCCAATCAGCCCCAGCATTTT
- TRBJ2-7 TRBV21-1 - CASSKGASGGAQQYF TGTGCCAGCAGCAAAGGGGCTAGCGGGGGGGCTCAGCAGTACTTC
TRBD1 TRBJ2-1 TRBV3-1/TRBV3-2 - CASSQPRGQGADEQFF TGTGCCAGCAGCCAACCCAGGGGACAGGGAGCCGATGAGCAGTTCTTC
TRBD2 TRBJ2-3 TRBV4-1 - CASSQPPGLAGEFADTQYF TGCGCCAGCAGCCAGCCACCGGGACTAGCGGGGGAATTCGCAGATACGCAGTATTTT
TRBD2 TRBJ2-1 TRBV19 - CASSQTSAVNEQFF TGTGCCAGTAGTCAGACTAGCGCGGTCAATGAGCAGTTCTTC
- TRBJ1-3 TRBV6-5 - CASFARGSGNTIYF TGTGCCAGCTTTGCCAGGGGTTCGGGAAACACCATATATTTT
- TRBJ1-5 TRBV21-1 - CASKTRDRDNRSNQPQHF TGTGCCAGCAAGACCCGGGACAGGGATAATCGGAGCAATCAGCCCCAGCATTTT
- TRBJ1-2 TRBV21-1 - CASSPEVPDWDRASHYGYTF TGTGCCAGCAGCCCGGAAGTACCAGATTGGGACAGGGCGAGCCACTATGGCTACACCTTC
- TRBJ2-1 TRBV6-5 - CASSRPGYSANEQFF TGTGCCAGCAGTAGACCCGGGTACTCCGCCAATGAGCAGTTCTTC
TRBD1 TRBJ1-3 TRBV6-6 - CASSLRQGKRSGNTIYF TGTGCCAGCAGTCTTCGACAGGGGAAGCGCTCTGGAAACACCATATATTTT
TRBD1 TRBJ2-4 TRBV4-3 once CASSRGQGAIQYF TGCGCCAGCAGCCGCGGACAGGGAGCCATTCAGTACTTC
TRBD1 TRBJ1-2 TRBV6-5 - CASTRTGTNYGYTF TGTGCCAGCACCCGGACAGGGACTAACTATGGCTACACCTTC
- TRBJ1-6 TRBV7-8 - CASSLGRLYSPLHF TGTGCCAGCAGCTTAGGGCGGCTTTATTCACCCCTCCACTTT
- TRBJ2-7 TRBV12-3/TRBV12-4 - CASSFSYEQYF TGTGCCAGCAGCTTTAGCTACGAGCAGTACTTC
- TRBJ1-5 TRBV10-3 - CAISEFGTLNQPQHF TGTGCCATCAGTGAGTTCGGGACACTCAATCAGCCCCAGCATTTT
- TRBJ2-3 TRBV29-1 - CSVTGLLGTDTQYF TGCAGCGTTACAGGGCTCTTAGGCACAGATACGCAGTATTTT
- TRBJ2-3 TRBV24-1 - CATSDFKRSSSPQYF TGTGCCACCAGTGATTTCAAGCGGAGCTCCTCTCCGCAGTATTTT
TRBD1 TRBJ1-6 TRBV7-2 - CASSLAVQGSSYNSPLHF TGTGCCAGCAGCTTAGCCGTACAGGGGAGCTCCTATAATTCACCCCTCCACTTT
- TRBJ1-1 TRBV30 - CAWNPGGFTEAFF TGTGCCTGGAACCCTGGAGGGTTCACTGAAGCTTTCTTT
- TRBJ1-3 TRBV29-1 - CSVGPGAPGNTIYF TGCAGCGTTGGCCCAGGGGCCCCTGGAAACACCATATATTTT
- TRBJ1-5 TRBV15 - CATSRDLQPQHF TGTGCCACCAGCAGAGATTTACAGCCCCAGCATTTT
- TRBJ1-3 TRBV5-1 - CASSYTQQASGNTIYF TGCGCCAGCAGCTACACGCAACAGGCCTCTGGAAACACCATATATTTT
- TRBJ1-2 TRBV3-1/TRBV3-2 - CASSQVGGSLGYGYTF TGTGCCAGCAGCCAAGTCGGCGGATCCTTAGGCTATGGCTACACCTTC
TRBD1 TRBJ1-2 TRBV12-3/TRBV12-4 - CASSMGQGYGYTF TGTGCCAGCAGTATGGGACAGGGGTATGGCTACACCTTC
- TRBJ1-2 TRBV9 - CASSGGGEIGSNYGYTF TGTGCCAGCAGCGGGGGAGGGGAGATAGGGTCTAACTATGGCTACACCTTC
- TRBJ1-5 TRBV10-3 - CAISESPRGENQPQHF TGTGCCATCAGTGAGTCGCCCCGGGGGGAGAATCAGCCCCAGCATTTT
- TRBJ1-5 TRBV5-5 - CARSLPGGGHQPQHF TGTGCCCGCAGCTTGCCGGGGGGGGGACATCAGCCCCAGCATTTT
TRBD1 TRBJ2-7 TRBV3-1/TRBV3-2 - CASSLGQGLEQYF TGTGCCAGCAGCCTGGGACAGGGGCTCGAGCAGTACTTC
TRBD1 TRBJ1-2 TRBV7-9 - CASSVLGQGIDYTF TGTGCCAGCAGCGTATTGGGACAGGGGATTGACTACACCTTC
- TRBJ1-2 TRBV5-4 - CASSLGGVYGYTF TGTGCCAGCAGCTTGGGGGGGGTCTATGGCTACACCTTC
- TRBJ2-5 TRBV7-9 - CASSRDSSQTQYF TGTGCCAGCAGCCGGGACTCGAGCCAGACCCAGTACTTC
TRBD1 TRBJ2-7 TRBV30 - CAWSVGTGIYEQYF TGTGCCTGGAGTGTCGGGACAGGAATCTACGAGCAGTACTTC